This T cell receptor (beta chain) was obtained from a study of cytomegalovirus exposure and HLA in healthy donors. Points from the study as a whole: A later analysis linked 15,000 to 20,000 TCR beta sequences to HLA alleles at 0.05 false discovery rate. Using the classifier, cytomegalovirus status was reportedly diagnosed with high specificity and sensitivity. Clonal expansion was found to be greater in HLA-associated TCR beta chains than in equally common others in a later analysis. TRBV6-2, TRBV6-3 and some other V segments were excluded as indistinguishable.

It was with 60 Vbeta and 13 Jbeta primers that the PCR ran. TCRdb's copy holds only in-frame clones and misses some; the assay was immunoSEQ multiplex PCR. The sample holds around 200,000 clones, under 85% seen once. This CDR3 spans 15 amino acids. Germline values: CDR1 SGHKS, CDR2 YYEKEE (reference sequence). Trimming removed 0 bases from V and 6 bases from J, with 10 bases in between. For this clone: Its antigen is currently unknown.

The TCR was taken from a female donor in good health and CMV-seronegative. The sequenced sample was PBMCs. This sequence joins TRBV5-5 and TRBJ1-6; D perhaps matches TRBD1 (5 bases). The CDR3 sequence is CASSLDGGLNSPLHF. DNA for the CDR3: TGTGCCAGCAGCTTGGACGGGGGACTTAATTCACCCCTCCACTTT.